At least ten counts were recorded for the clone carrying this T cell receptor (beta chain). Germline assignment: CDR1 SGHTA and CDR2 FQGNSA. The CDR3 has 13 amino acids. Trimming took off 6 bases at V and 0 bases at J, with 6 bases between the two ends. Combining a sample-barcoded 5' primer with a J-beta primer mix, a second PCR ran for roughly 6 to 12 cycles. Each CDR3 protein gets one entry after TCRdb re-called the 5' RACE reads with MiXCR. This table holds over 600,000 distinct CDR3 sequences, about half found once. This entry is derived from a study of blood T cells in healthy people across ages.

The chain joins TRBV7-2 to TRBJ2-1; tentatively, D is TRBD1 (5 bases). Specimen: blood. The sequence derives from an older man in good health. The CDR3 DNA follows: TGTGCCAGCAGGCAGGGCTCCTACAATGAGCAGTTCTTC. Protein sequence: CASRQGSYNEQFF.